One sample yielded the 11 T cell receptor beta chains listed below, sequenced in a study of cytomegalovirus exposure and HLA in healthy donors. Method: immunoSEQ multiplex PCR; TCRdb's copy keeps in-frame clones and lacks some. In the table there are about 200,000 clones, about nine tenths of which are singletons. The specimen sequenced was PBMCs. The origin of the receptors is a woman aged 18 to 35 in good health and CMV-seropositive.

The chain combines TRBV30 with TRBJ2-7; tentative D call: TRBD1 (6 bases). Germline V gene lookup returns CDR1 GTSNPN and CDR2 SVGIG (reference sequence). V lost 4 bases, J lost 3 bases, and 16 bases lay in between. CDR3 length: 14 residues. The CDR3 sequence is CAWNIEQGGYEQYF. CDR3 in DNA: TGTGCCTGGAATATCGAACAGGGTGGCTACGAGCAGTACTTC.

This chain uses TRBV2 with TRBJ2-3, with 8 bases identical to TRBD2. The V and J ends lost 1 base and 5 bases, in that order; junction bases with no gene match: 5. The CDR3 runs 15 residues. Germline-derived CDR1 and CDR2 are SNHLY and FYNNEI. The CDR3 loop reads CASSEEAGVGDTQYF. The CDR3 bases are TGTGCCAGCAGTGAAGAAGCGGGAGTGGGAGATACGCAGTATTTT.

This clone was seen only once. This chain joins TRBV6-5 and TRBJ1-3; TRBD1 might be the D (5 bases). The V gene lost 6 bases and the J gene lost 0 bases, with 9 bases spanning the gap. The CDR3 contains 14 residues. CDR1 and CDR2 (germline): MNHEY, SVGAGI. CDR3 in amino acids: CASRPTDSGNTIYF. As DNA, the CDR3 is TGTGCCAGCAGACCGACAGACTCTGGAAACACCATATATTTT.

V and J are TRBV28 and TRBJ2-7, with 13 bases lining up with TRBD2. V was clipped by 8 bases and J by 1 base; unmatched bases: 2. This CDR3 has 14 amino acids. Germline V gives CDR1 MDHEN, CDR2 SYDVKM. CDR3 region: CASQGLAGSYEQYF. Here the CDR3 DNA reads TGTGCCAGCCAGGGACTAGCGGGGTCCTACGAGCAGTACTTC.

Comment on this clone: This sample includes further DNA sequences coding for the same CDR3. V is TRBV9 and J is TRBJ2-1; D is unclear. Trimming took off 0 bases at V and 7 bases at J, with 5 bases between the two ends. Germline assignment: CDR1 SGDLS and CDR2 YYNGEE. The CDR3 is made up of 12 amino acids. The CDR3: CASSVAGNEQFF. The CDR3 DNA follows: TGTGCCAGCAGCGTAGCAGGTAATGAGCAGTTCTTC.

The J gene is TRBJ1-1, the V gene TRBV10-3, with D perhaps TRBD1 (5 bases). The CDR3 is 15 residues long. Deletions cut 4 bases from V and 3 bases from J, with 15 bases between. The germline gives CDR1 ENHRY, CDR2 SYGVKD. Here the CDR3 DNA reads TGTGCCATCAGTGTGGGGGGAGGAGGTGACACTGAAGCTTTCTTT. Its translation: CAISVGGGGDTEAFF.

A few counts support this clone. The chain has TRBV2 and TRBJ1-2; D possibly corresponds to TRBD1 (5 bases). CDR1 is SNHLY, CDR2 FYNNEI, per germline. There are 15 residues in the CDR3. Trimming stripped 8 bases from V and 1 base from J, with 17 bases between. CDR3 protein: CASEGGERDNYGYTF. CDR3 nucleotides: TGTGCCAGCGAAGGAGGGGAACGCGATAACTATGGCTACACCTTC.

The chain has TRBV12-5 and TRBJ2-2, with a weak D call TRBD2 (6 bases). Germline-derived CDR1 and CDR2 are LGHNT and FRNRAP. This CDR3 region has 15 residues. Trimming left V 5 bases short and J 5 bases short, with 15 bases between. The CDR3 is CASGPRGASTGELFF. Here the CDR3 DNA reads TGTGCTAGTGGTCCGCGGGGCGCCTCGACCGGGGAGCTGTTTTTT.

Here the CDR3 reads CASSLSLGDSYEQYF. The CDR3 bases are TGCGCCAGCAGCCTCTCACTCGGAGACTCCTACGAGCAGTACTTC. The J gene is TRBJ2-7, the V gene TRBV5-1, with no clear D. The CDR3 runs 15 residues. The germline V gene encodes CDR1 SGHRS and CDR2 YFSETQ. Trimming left V 4 bases short and J 0 bases short, with 14 bases between.

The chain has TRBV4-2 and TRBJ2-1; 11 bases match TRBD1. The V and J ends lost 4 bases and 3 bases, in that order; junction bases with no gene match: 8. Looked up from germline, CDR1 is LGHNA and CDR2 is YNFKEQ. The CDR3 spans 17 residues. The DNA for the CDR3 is TGTGCCAGCAGCCCCCCCAGGGACAGGGGGGACTACAATGAGCAGTTCTTC. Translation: CASSPPRDRGDYNEQFF.

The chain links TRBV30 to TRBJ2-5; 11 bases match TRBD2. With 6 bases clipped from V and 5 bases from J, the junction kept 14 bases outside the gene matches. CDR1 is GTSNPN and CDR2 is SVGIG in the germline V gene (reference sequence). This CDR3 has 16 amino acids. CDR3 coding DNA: TGTGCCTGTTTCAGGGTAGCGGGAGGGCCCATGGAGACCCAGTACTTC. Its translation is CACFRVAGGPMETQYF.